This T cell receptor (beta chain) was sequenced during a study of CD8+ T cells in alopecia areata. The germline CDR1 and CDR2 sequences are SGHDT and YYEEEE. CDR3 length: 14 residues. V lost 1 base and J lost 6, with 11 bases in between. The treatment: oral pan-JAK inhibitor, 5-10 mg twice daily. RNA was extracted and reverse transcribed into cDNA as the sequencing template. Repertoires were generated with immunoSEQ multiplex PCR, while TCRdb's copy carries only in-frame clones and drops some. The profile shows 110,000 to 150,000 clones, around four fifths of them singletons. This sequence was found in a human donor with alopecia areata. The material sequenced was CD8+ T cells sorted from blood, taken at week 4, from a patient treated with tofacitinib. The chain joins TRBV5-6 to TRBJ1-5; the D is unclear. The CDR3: CASSLSWVSQPQHF. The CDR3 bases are TGTGCCAGCAGCTTGAGCTGGGTTTCTCAGCCCCAGCATTTT.